The 16 T cell receptor beta chains listed next were all sequenced from one sample in a study of shared clonotypes between healthy human individuals. Profiled with immunoSEQ multiplex PCR; TCRdb holds only in-frame clones, not every one. The table shows fewer than 2.5 million clones, with approximately 93% occurring only once. What was sequenced was naive CD4+ T cells from PBMCs. This sample's subset: CD45RA+ positively selected. These receptors all come from a man in his late teens or twenties in good health. Some clones in this sample may be carry-over from other donors' samples.

The chain recombines TRBV6-1 with TRBJ2-4; 8 nucleotides line up with TRBD1. The CDR3 contains 14 residues. V shed 6 bases, J shed 4 bases, and the junction held 5 bases outside the gene matches. CDR1 and CDR2 (germline): MNHNS, SASEGT. This chain's CDR3 is CASSFRDRKNIQYF. CDR3 bases: TGTGCCAGCAGCTTCCGGGACAGGAAAAACATTCAGTACTTC.

CDR3 DNA: TGTGCCAGCAGTTTAAGGGGGGAATCCACTGAAGCTTTCTTT. It is translated as CASSLRGESTEAFF. The chain carries TRBV27 and TRBJ1-1, with TRBD1 as a possible D gene (6 bases). The CDR3 is 14 amino acids. V was cut by 2 bases and J by 4 bases, with 11 bases left in between. Germline assignment: CDR1 MNHEY and CDR2 SMNVEV (reference sequence).

This clone was picked up a small number of times. V usage is TRBV10-3 and J usage is TRBJ1-1, with TRBD1 as a possible D gene (6 bases). This CDR3 spans 12 amino acids. CDR1 is ENHRY and CDR2 is SYGVKD in the germline V gene. V lost 11 bases and J lost 6, with 16 bases in between. DNA for the CDR3: TGTGCCTCACGGGACGGGGGCGCTGAAGCTTTCTTT. Encoded protein: CASRDGGAEAFF.

The chain carries TRBV6-6 and TRBJ2-7; D might be TRBD1 (5 bases). The germline V and J ends were trimmed by 0 bases and 3 bases, with 12 bases remaining between them. The germline V gene encodes CDR1 MNHNY and CDR2 SVGAGI (reference sequence). The CDR3 contains 15 residues. The CDR3 coding sequence is TGTGCCAGCAGTTACTCCTTGGGGCAGTACTACGAGCAGTACTTC. Protein product: CASSYSLGQYYEQYF.

The CDR3 DNA reads TGCGCCAGCAGCAGCGGGACAGCATACTCCTACGAGCAGTACTTC. Protein sequence: CASSSGTAYSYEQYF. The J gene is TRBJ2-7, the V gene TRBV5-1; either TRBD1 or TRBD2 may fit D (7 bases each). Looked up from germline, CDR1 is SGHRS and CDR2 is YFSETQ. The V gene lost 4 bases and the J gene lost 0 bases, with 14 bases spanning the gap. The CDR3 loop spans 15 amino acids.

The rearrangement uses TRBV28 and TRBJ2-5; the D is unclear. Trimming removed 5 bases from V and 9 bases from J, with 22 bases in between. CDR1 and CDR2 (germline): MDHEN, SYDVKM. The CDR3 contains 15 residues. CDR3 amino acids: CASSLHTVSFGPQYF. Here the CDR3 DNA reads TGTGCCAGCAGTCTACACACTGTATCCTTCGGGCCCCAGTACTTC.

V and J are TRBV6-5 and TRBJ2-7, with D unresolved. The CDR3 totals 15 residues. Trimming removed 0 bases at V and 5 bases at J, with 14 bases between. The germline V gene encodes CDR1 MNHEY and CDR2 SVGAGI. CDR3 in DNA: TGTGCCAGCAGTTACTCCCTACCTTCGAGGAACGAGCAGTACTTC. Amino acids: CASSYSLPSRNEQYF.

Regarding this clone: At one end the junction does not follow the germline gene, possibly because of a read error. The sample carries other DNA sequences with the same CDR3. The CDR3 reads CASSLRAYGYTF. The DNA for the CDR3 is TGTGCCAGCAGTTTACGGGCCTATGGCTACACCTTT. The V gene is TRBV28, the J gene TRBJ1-2; D is unresolved. This CDR3 has 12 amino acids. CDR1 and CDR2 (germline): MDHEN, SYDVKM.

This chain links TRBV19 with TRBJ1-1; 8 nucleotides match TRBD1. Unmatched junction bases numbered 5, after V lost 5 bases and J lost 6 bases. The CDR3 is 13 residues long. Germline V gene lookup returns CDR1 LNHDA and CDR2 SQIVND (reference sequence). This CDR3 is CASSRQGTAEAFF. In DNA form, the CDR3 reads TGTGCCAGTAGTCGACAGGGGACGGCTGAAGCTTTCTTT.

The genes are TRBV5-1 and TRBJ2-7; D gene unclear. Between the trimmed V and J ends, which lost 0 bases and 3 bases, there was a span of 10 bases. CDR1 and CDR2 from the germline V gene are SGHRS and YFSETQ. The CDR3 extends over 14 amino acids. The chain's CDR3 is CASSLGIRSYEQYF. CDR3 nucleotides: TGCGCCAGCAGCTTGGGGATTAGGAGCTACGAGCAGTACTTC.

The rearrangement uses TRBV18 and TRBJ2-3; tentatively, D is TRBD1 (6 bases). V gave up 5 bases and J gave up 5 bases, with 17 bases separating them. This CDR3 region has 15 residues. From germline, CDR1 is KGHSH and CDR2 LQKENI. CDR3 bases: TGTGCCAGCTCAGCAACAGGGATGTTAGAAGATACGCAGTATTTT. This translates into CASSATGMLEDTQYF.

The rearrangement uses TRBV5-4 and TRBJ1-3, with 11 bases aligning to TRBD1. The CDR3 is made up of 16 amino acids. V was pared by 3 bases and J by 8 bases, with 10 bases of the junction left unmatched. The germline CDR1 and CDR2 sequences are SGHNT and YYREEE (reference sequence). CDR3 sequence reads: CASSSPGQGELDTIYF. The CDR3 DNA is TGTGCCAGCAGCTCACCGGGACAGGGGGAATTGGACACCATATATTTT. The full variable domain, rest sourced from reference TRBV5-4 and TRBJ1-3, is ETGVTQSPTHLIKTRGQQVTLRCSSQSGHNTVSWYQQALGQGPQFIFQYYREEENGRGNFPPRFSGLQFPNYSSELNVNALELDDSALYLCASSSPGQGELDTIYFGEGSWLTVV.

The chain recombines TRBV7-9 with TRBJ1-1, with D uncertain. Germline V gives CDR1 SEHNR, CDR2 FQNEAQ (reference sequence). The CDR3 sequence is 13 residues long. The ends were cut back, 5 bases at V and 3 bases at J, with 10 bases in the middle. Here the CDR3 reads CASSTRRDTEAFF. The CDR3 region has the DNA TGTGCCAGCAGCACACGGAGGGACACTGAAGCTTTCTTT.

The chain has TRBV9 and TRBJ2-7; a weak D match, TRBD1 (5 bases). The length of the CDR3 is 15 residues. CDR1 SGDLS and CDR2 YYNGEE come from the germline V gene. Deletions cut 0 bases from V and 3 bases from J, with 13 bases between. CDR3: CASSVAWGRGYEQYF. The DNA of the CDR3 is TGTGCCAGCAGCGTAGCTTGGGGTAGGGGCTACGAGCAGTACTTC.

The rearrangement links TRBV9 to TRBJ2-1; D remains unclear. V lost 4 bases, J lost 2 bases, and 7 bases lay in between. Per the germline V gene, CDR1 is SGDLS and CDR2 is YYNGEE. The CDR3 runs 13 residues. The CDR3 nucleotides read TGTGCCAGCAGCTTCACTACCTACAATGAGCAGTTCTTC. Protein sequence: CASSFTTYNEQFF.

This clone showed up just a few times. The identical CDR3 is also encoded by other nucleotide sequences in the sample. This chain joins TRBV18 and TRBJ2-7, with 10 positions matching TRBD2. The CDR3 sequence is 14 residues long. CDR1 and CDR2 from the germline V gene are KGHSH and LQKENI. V lost 2 bases, J lost 4 bases, and 2 bases stayed unmatched. DNA of the CDR3: TGTGCCAGCTCACCAGCTAGCGGGAGTTACGAGCAGTACTTC. Translating it yields CASSPASGSYEQYF.